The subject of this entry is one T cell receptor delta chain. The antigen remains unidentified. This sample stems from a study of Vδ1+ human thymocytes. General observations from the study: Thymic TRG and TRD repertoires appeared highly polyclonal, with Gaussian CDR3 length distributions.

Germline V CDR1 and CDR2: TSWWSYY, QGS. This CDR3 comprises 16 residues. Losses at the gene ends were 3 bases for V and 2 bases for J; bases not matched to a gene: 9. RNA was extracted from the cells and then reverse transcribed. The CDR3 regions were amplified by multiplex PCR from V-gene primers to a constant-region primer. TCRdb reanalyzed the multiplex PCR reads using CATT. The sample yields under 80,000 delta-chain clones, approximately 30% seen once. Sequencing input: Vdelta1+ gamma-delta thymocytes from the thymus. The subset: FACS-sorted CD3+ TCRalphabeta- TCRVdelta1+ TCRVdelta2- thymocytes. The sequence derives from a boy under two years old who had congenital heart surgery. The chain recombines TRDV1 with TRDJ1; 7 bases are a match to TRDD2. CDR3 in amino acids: CALGELPSCSTDKLIF. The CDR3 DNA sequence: TGTGCTCTTGGGGAGCTTCCTAGCTGTTCAACCGATAAACTCATCTTT.